This TCR beta chain is from a study of Ad26.COV2.S vaccination and SARS-CoV-2 variants. Sequenced by immunoSEQ multiplex PCR; TCRdb stores in-frame clones only, minus some. This table holds around 350,000 clones, roughly 85% found once. As to treatment: around 19 received Ad26.COV2.S at low or high dose, single or two shots; about 5 received placebo; per-sample allocation not given. Sample collection was performed on day 63 after the first vaccine or placebo injection. The CDR3 has 16 residues. The germline gives CDR1 MNHEY, CDR2 SVGAGI. V was clipped by 4 bases and J by 10 bases; unmatched bases: 11.

This specimen consisted of peripheral blood, obtained in a trial of Ad26.COV2.S vaccine versus placebo. The chain combines TRBV6-5 with TRBJ2-1, with 12 nucleotides matching TRBD2. This TCR was recovered from a person aged 18-65 years who received the Ad26.COV2.S COVID-19 vaccine or a placebo. The chain's CDR3 is CASSSAPSGRAREQFF. CDR3 DNA sequence: TGTGCCAGCAGTTCGGCCCCTAGCGGGAGGGCCAGGGAGCAGTTCTTC.